These 19 T cell receptor beta chains were sequenced from one sample in a study of spatial heterogeneity in lung cancer. Study outcomes and limitations: Intratumoral expanded alpha and beta TCR counts were found to track tumor mutation counts.

From the 5' RACE reads, TCRdb called clonotypes with MiXCR, one entry per CDR3 protein. This table has roughly 16,000 distinct CDR3 sequences, 6.5% to 8.5% appearing once. The time point here: sample taken at primary tumor resection. For these receptors, no antigen is known. The sequencing here drew on lung tumor tissue, taken at surgery. These receptors were taken from a female donor with early-stage non-small cell lung cancer.

In the case of this clonotype: Within a library made for alpha chains, this beta chain is off target, and its count is uninformative. The V gene is TRBV12-3 or TRBV12-4, the J gene TRBJ2-4; tentative D call: TRBD1 (6 bases). V lost 8 bases, J lost 9 bases, and 23 bases lay in between. The CDR3 spans 15 residues. The CDR3 loop is CASQPPGQPRTIQYF. The DNA of the CDR3 is TGTGCCAGCCAGCCTCCCGGACAGCCTCGGACCATTCAGTACTTC.

In this sample, this clonotype turned up many times. This beta chain appears as a stray read in a library generated for alpha chains; its size is not informative. The chain has TRBV7-3 and TRBJ1-3; D not certain. Trimming cost V 1 base and J 1 base, with 11 bases left between them. CDR1 and CDR2 from the germline V gene are SGHTA and FQGTGA. The length of the CDR3 is 16 residues. The CDR3 spells CASSLMAADSGNTIYF. Written as DNA, the CDR3 is TGTGCCAGCAGCTTAATGGCAGCAGATTCTGGAAACACCATATATTTT. Together with reference TRBV7-3 and TRBJ1-3, the CDR3 gives the full variable domain: GAGVSQTPSNKVTEKGKYVELRCDPISGHTALYWYRQSLGQGPEFLIYFQGTGAADDSGLPNDRFFAVRPEGSVSTLKIQRTERGDSAVYLCASSLMAADSGNTIYFGEGSWLTVV.

In its sample, this clonotype was seen a few times. This beta chain slipped into a library made for alpha chains as a stray read, so its size is not meaningful. This chain connects TRBV9 to TRBJ1-6, with a possible D match to TRBD1 (6 bases). Deletions cut 1 base from V and 9 bases from J, with 11 bases between. The CDR3 has 14 amino acids. The germline V gene encodes CDR1 SGDLS and CDR2 YYNGEE. CDR3 DNA: TGTGCCAGCAGCGTATCCGGGGGCGGTTCACCCCTCCACTTT. Translating gives CASSVSGGGSPLHF.

With respect to this clonotype: Because this beta chain is a stray read in a library intended to capture alpha chains, its abundance should not be given much weight. The gene calls are TRBV20-1 and TRBJ2-3; D unclear. The CDR3 spans 13 residues. From germline, CDR1 is DFQATT and CDR2 SNEGSKA (reference sequence). V shed 5 bases and J shed 7 bases, with 16 bases lying between them. The CDR3 loop reads CSAYHSWGHTQYF. The CDR3 nucleotides are TGCAGTGCTTACCACTCTTGGGGTCATACGCAGTATTTT.

This clonotype has at least ten counts. A library prepared for alpha chains yielded this beta chain as an off-target read; its size is of little meaning. This chain connects TRBV27 to TRBJ1-1; D might be TRBD1 (5 bases). Germline CDR1 reads MNHEY; CDR2 reads SMNVEV (reference sequence). This CDR3 has 13 amino acids. V lost 4 bases and J lost 5, with 11 bases in between. CDR3 in amino acids: CASSSGLRTEAFF. The CDR3 region has the DNA TGTGCCAGCAGTTCAGGGCTCCGGACTGAAGCTTTCTTT.

This clonotype occurred many times. For a library built for alpha chains, this beta chain is a stray read; little rests on its size. The chain carries TRBV24-1 and TRBJ2-1; 8 bases map to TRBD1. Germline loops: CDR1 KGHDR, CDR2 SFDVKD. The CDR3 length is 14 residues. With 3 bases clipped from V and 10 bases from J, the junction kept 7 bases outside the gene matches. The CDR3 bases are TGTGCCACCAGTGATCCTAAGACAGGGGCCGAGCAGTTCTTC. It specifies CATSDPKTGAEQFF.

This clonotype showed up many times. This beta chain is off target for a library built for alpha chains, so its abundance means little. This sequence joins TRBV9 and TRBJ1-1, with D perhaps TRBD1 (6 bases). CDR3 length equals 14 residues. Germline CDR1 is SGDLS and CDR2 is YYNGEE. Trimming pared 3 bases from V and 0 bases from J, leaving 9 bases between. CDR3 sequence: CASSGQALNTEAFF. In nucleotides, the CDR3 is TGTGCCAGCAGCGGACAGGCCTTGAACACTGAAGCTTTCTTT.

This clonotype was seen repeatedly, ten times or more. A library made for alpha chains picked up this beta chain off target, so its size means little. DNA for the CDR3: TGTGCCAGCAGTCTTCGGACTCCGAGTGAAGCTTTCTTT. It yields the protein CASSLRTPSEAFF. The chain links TRBV6-1 to TRBJ1-1; D gene uncertain. Germline assignment: CDR1 MNHNS and CDR2 SASEGT. The V and J ends lost 5 bases and 7 bases respectively, with 14 bases between them. This CDR3 has 13 residues.

This clonotype appeared a few times. The library was built for alpha chains, so this beta chain is an off-target read and its size means little. The chain uses TRBV6-5 and TRBJ1-6, with 7 bases lining up with TRBD1. Germline CDR1 and CDR2: MNHEY and SVGAGI. The length of the CDR3 is 15 residues. The V and J ends lost 6 bases and 11 bases, in that order; junction bases with no gene match: 13. Written as DNA, the CDR3 is TGTGCCAGCAGCCCGTCGGACCGACAGGGTACACCCCTCCACTTT. Translation: CASSPSDRQGTPLHF.

This clonotype has a count of ten or more. This beta chain slipped into a library made for alpha chains as a stray read, so its size is not meaningful. The J gene is TRBJ2-2, the V gene TRBV11-3; no clear D gene. This CDR3 spans 12 amino acids. Trimming took off 3 bases at V and 5 bases at J, with 4 bases between the two ends. Germline V gives CDR1 SGHNT, CDR2 YENEEA. The chain's CDR3 is CASSFETGELFF. The CDR3, as DNA: TGTGCCAGCAGCTTTGAAACCGGGGAGCTGTTTTTT.

This clonotype appeared a few times. This beta chain slipped into a library made for alpha chains as a stray read, so its size is not meaningful. The rearrangement uses TRBV28 and TRBJ1-2; D is uncertain. Germline V gene lookup returns CDR1 MDHEN and CDR2 SYDVKM. Trimming pared 10 bases from V and 0 bases from J, leaving 15 bases between. CDR3 length: 14 residues. CDR3 amino acids: CATVAGRANYGYTF. The CDR3 DNA sequence: TGTGCCACCGTGGCAGGCAGAGCTAACTATGGCTACACCTTC.

This clonotype was counted ten times or more. Because the library targeted alpha chains, this beta chain is an off-target read whose size means little. The V gene is TRBV6-4, the J gene TRBJ2-5; D may be TRBD1 (5 bases). This CDR3 comprises 14 residues. The V gene's germline CDR1 is MRHNA and CDR2 SNTAGT. The V gene lost 8 bases and the J gene lost 5 bases, with 18 bases spanning the gap. For the CDR3, the DNA is TGTGCCAGCTTGCCTCAGGGCCGAAGGGAGACCCAGTACTTC. Residues: CASLPQGRRETQYF.

This clonotype occurred many times. This beta chain is a stray read from a library made for alpha chains; its abundance is not meaningful. The genes are TRBV28 and TRBJ1-1; D not certain. The V end was cut by 8 bases, the J end by 0 bases, with 7 bases between. This CDR3 comprises 12 residues. Germline V gives CDR1 MDHEN, CDR2 SYDVKM. The CDR3 bases are TGTGCCAGCTATGGGGTGAACACTGAAGCTTTCTTT. Translation: CASYGVNTEAFF.

This clonotype has a count of ten or more. The library was designed around alpha chains, so this beta chain is a stray read whose abundance carries little weight. The J gene is TRBJ2-5, the V gene TRBV7-9; possibly TRBD2 for D (6 bases). The CDR3 is made up of 13 amino acids. The V gene lost 5 bases and the J gene lost 1 base, with 8 bases spanning the gap. Germline V lookup: CDR1 SEHNR, CDR2 FQNEAQ (reference sequence). In DNA, the CDR3 is TGTGCCAGCAGCATTAGCGGCCAAGAGACCCAGTACTTC. Its protein is CASSISGQETQYF.

Ten or more counts support this clonotype. A library made for alpha chains picked up this beta chain off target, so its size means little. V is TRBV6-2 or TRBV6-3 and J is TRBJ1-5, with unresolved D. Trimming shortened V by 5 bases and J by 2 bases, and 7 bases separated the two germline ends. Per the germline V gene, CDR1 is MNHEY and CDR2 is SVGEGT. The length of the CDR3 is 13 residues. CDR3 nucleotide sequence: TGTGCCAGCAGTAAAAAGGGCAATCAGCCCCAGCATTTT. Encoded protein: CASSKKGNQPQHF.

This clonotype was seen many times. This beta chain represents an off-target read in a library built for alpha chains; its size is of limited meaning. The rearrangement links TRBV6-5 to TRBJ1-1, with 7 nucleotides matching TRBD1. V shed 8 bases and J 4 bases; nucleotides not matched to a gene: 10. Germline values: CDR1 MNHEY, CDR2 SVGAGI. This CDR3 comprises 14 residues. CDR3 nucleotide sequence: TGTGCCAGCCGACGAACAGGGGCCGGCACTGAAGCTTTCTTT. This sequence encodes CASRRTGAGTEAFF.

A note on this clonotype: For a library built for alpha chains, this beta chain is a stray read; little rests on its size. The V gene is TRBV7-9, the J gene TRBJ2-7; TRBD1 might be the D (5 bases). V was clipped by 5 bases and J by 0 bases, with 11 bases between them. The germline gives CDR1 SEHNR, CDR2 FQNEAQ (reference sequence). The CDR3 spans 14 residues. CDR3 coding DNA: TGTGCCAGCAGCGCACAGGTTGGCTCCTACGAGCAGTACTTC. Translating gives CASSAQVGSYEQYF.

Comments on this clonotype: A read error is possible here, since a much larger clone lies one base away. The missing conserved phenylalanine or tryptophan at the end of this CDR3 makes a read error likely. A library prepared for alpha chains yielded this beta chain as an off-target read; its size is of little meaning. This chain connects TRBV5-1 to TRBJ1-6; no clear D gene. Germline values: CDR1 SGHRS, CDR2 YFSETQ. This CDR3 region has 8 residues. Trimming took off 5 bases at V and 15 bases at J, with 3 bases between the two ends. Here the CDR3 DNA reads TGCGCCAGCAGACTCCTCCACTCT. Residues: CASRLLHS.

Details on this clonotype: Because this beta chain is a stray read in a library intended to capture alpha chains, its abundance should not be given much weight. The gene calls are TRBV6-5 and TRBJ2-5; TRBD1 matches 7 bases. Germline V gives CDR1 MNHEY, CDR2 SVGAGI. Trimming at V came to 2 bases and at J to 6 bases, leaving 9 bases not matched to a gene. This CDR3 spans 15 amino acids. The CDR3 loop reads CASSYEQGLRKTQYF. CDR3 in DNA: TGTGCCAGCAGTTACGAACAGGGGCTCCGGAAGACCCAGTACTTC.